The 10 T cell receptor beta chains reported below all come from one sample, sequenced in a study of early T cells in non-severe SARS-CoV-2 infection. TCRdb reanalysed the 5' RACE reads using MiXCR and keeps one entry per CDR3 protein. The table lists 85,000 to 100,000 distinct CDR3 sequences, 8% to 13% of them singletons. Sequenced input: whole blood. Receptors originate from an adult who was a healthcare worker with PCR-confirmed SARS-CoV-2 infection or an uninfected control (not recorded which).

This clonotype was detected ten times or more. The chain combines TRBV27 with TRBJ1-1; 10 bases align to TRBD1. From germline, CDR1 is MNHEY and CDR2 SMNVEV (reference sequence). V was clipped by 6 bases and J by 7 bases; unmatched bases: 5. CDR3 length: 13 residues. The CDR3 DNA is TGTGCCAGCAGGCCGACAGGGGGCATTGAAGCTTTCTTT. This translates into CASRPTGGIEAFF.

There are a few counts of this clonotype. The chain has TRBV29-1 and TRBJ2-5; D may be TRBD1 or TRBD2 (5 bases each). Trimming took off 2 bases at V and 7 bases at J, with 14 bases between the two ends. CDR3 length equals 13 residues. Germline CDR1 SQVTM, CDR2 ANQGSEA. CDR3 coding DNA: TGCAGCGTTGAACGAGACAATGGGGGGACCCAGTACTTC. It encodes CSVERDNGGTQYF.

The table lists this clonotype with a few counts. This chain joins TRBV4-1 and TRBJ1-3, with D unresolved. CDR1 and CDR2 from the germline V gene are MGHRA and YSYEKL. The CDR3 totals 14 residues. Trimming took off 3 bases at V and 4 bases at J, with 10 bases between the two ends. The CDR3: CASSHGAGGNTIYF. CDR3 coding DNA: TGCGCCAGCAGCCATGGAGCGGGAGGAAACACCATATATTTT.

This clonotype was detected a few times. The CDR3 spells CASKAGRPQNTEAFF. The CDR3 bases are TGTGCCAGCAAGGCGGGTCGGCCGCAGAACACTGAAGCTTTCTTT. The rearrangement links TRBV27 to TRBJ1-1; D is ambiguous. This CDR3 comprises 15 residues. Germline loops: CDR1 MNHEY, CDR2 SMNVEV (reference sequence). Trimming took off 7 bases at V and 1 base at J, with 16 bases between the two ends.

This clonotype has a handful of counts. The chain combines TRBV2 with TRBJ1-1; D ambiguous. Between the trimmed V and J ends, which lost 8 bases and 1 base, there was a span of 14 bases. The CDR3 runs to 14 residues. Germline V gives CDR1 SNHLY, CDR2 FYNNEI. The CDR3 spells CASLDRSTNTEAFF. For the CDR3, the DNA is TGTGCCAGCCTGGACCGAAGTACGAACACTGAAGCTTTCTTT.

This chain connects TRBV11-2 to TRBJ1-2, with a weak D call TRBD1 (6 bases). V gave up 5 bases and J gave up 4 bases, with 11 bases separating them. Per germline, CDR1 SGHAT and CDR2 FQNNGV. The CDR3 contains 13 residues. In DNA form, the CDR3 reads TGTGCCAGCAGCCCCACAGGGTTCTATGGCTACACCTTC. It is translated as CASSPTGFYGYTF.

This clonotype showed up many times. The chain employs TRBV18 and TRBJ2-5; D unresolved. The germline V and J ends were trimmed by 6 bases and 5 bases, with 22 bases remaining between them. Per the germline V gene, CDR1 is KGHSH and CDR2 is LQKENI. There are 16 residues in the CDR3. DNA of the CDR3: TGTGCCAGCTCCCCCGGTAGAGGACGTAAGGGTGAGACCCAGTACTTC. Amino acid sequence: CASSPGRGRKGETQYF. The variable domain in full, with the rest retrieved from reference TRBV18 and TRBJ2-5, is NAGVMQNPRHLVRRRGQEARLRCSPMKGHSHVYWYRQLPEEGLKFMVYLQKENIIDESGMPKERFSAEFPKEGPSILRIQQVVRGDSAAYFCASSPGRGRKGETQYFGPGTRLLVL.

This clonotype occurred many times. The J gene is TRBJ1-2, the V gene TRBV6-5; D call uncertain. Trimming cost V 0 bases and J 2 bases, with 13 bases left between them. Germline V lookup: CDR1 MNHEY, CDR2 SVGAGI. The CDR3 spans 16 residues. CDR3 protein: CASSYSPGRANYGYTF. CDR3 sequence (DNA): TGTGCCAGCAGTTACTCACCGGGGAGAGCAAACTATGGCTACACCTTC.

This clonotype was seen a few times. V usage is TRBV4-1 and J usage is TRBJ2-7; D gene ambiguous. Germline V gives CDR1 MGHRA, CDR2 YSYEKL. CDR3 length equals 14 residues. Trimming shortened V by 0 bases and J by 4 bases, and 10 bases separated the two germline ends. CDR3 coding DNA: TGCGCCAGCAGCCAAGATACCACCCGGTACGAGCAGTACTTC. This encodes CASSQDTTRYEQYF.

In this sample, this clonotype turned up a few times. The V and J genes are TRBV27 and TRBJ1-2; maybe TRBD1 (6 bases). The germline V and J ends were trimmed by 7 bases and 4 bases, with 10 bases remaining between them. This CDR3 has 12 residues. Per the germline V gene, CDR1 is MNHEY and CDR2 is SMNVEV (reference sequence). CDR3 in amino acids: CASKQGPYGYTF. The CDR3 region has the DNA TGTGCCAGCAAACAGGGACCCTATGGCTACACCTTC.